The next 27 T cell receptor beta chains were all read from a single sample in a study of beta chain features in type 1 diabetes. These receptors' antigens are unknown. Study results and limitations: Among all four CD4+ subsets, Type 1 diabetes patients had TCRB CDR3s that were moderately but significantly shorter.

The whole isolated RNA underwent reverse transcription, so sequencing captured expressed TCRB transcripts. Assay: immunoSEQ multiplex PCR; the TCRdb copy retains only in-frame clones and omits some. The repertoire includes almost 350,000 clones, around 8.5% of them detected once, and 0.9% to 1.1% sits in the top ten. Sequenced input: central memory CD4+ T cells from blood. The receptors derive from a man aged 25 to 45 with type 1 diabetes.

At least ten counts were recorded for this clone. This rearrangement joins TRBV7-9 to TRBJ2-2; a weak D match, TRBD1 (6 bases). Germline lookup yields CDR1 SEHNR and CDR2 FQNEAQ (reference sequence). The CDR3 sequence is 15 residues long. Trimming cost V 5 bases and J 4 bases, with 14 bases left between them. The CDR3 sequence: CASSQPQGGTGELFF. The CDR3 DNA reads TGTGCCAGCAGCCAACCACAGGGCGGCACCGGGGAGCTGTTTTTT. The variable domain in full, completed from reference TRBV7-9 and TRBJ2-2, reads DTGVSQNPRHKITKRGQNVTFRCDPISEHNRLYWYRQTLGQGPEFLTYFQNEAQLEKSRLLSDRFSAERPKGSFSTLEIQRTEQGDSAMYLCASSQPQGGTGELFFGEGSRLTVL.

This chain uses TRBV19 with TRBJ2-7; D not resolved. The germline CDR1 and CDR2 sequences are LNHDA and SQIVND (reference sequence). The CDR3 loop spans 14 amino acids. With 5 bases removed from V and 1 base from J, the gap between germline ends came to 12 bases. The CDR3 loop reads CASSPQPDSYEQYF. The CDR3 nucleotides read TGTGCCAGTAGTCCCCAGCCGGATTCCTACGAGCAGTACTTC. Variable domain in full (rest from reference TRBV19 and TRBJ2-7): DGGITQSPKYLFRKEGQNVTLSCEQNLNHDAMYWYRQDPGQGLRLIYYSQIVNDFQKGDIAEGYSVSREKKESFPLTVTSAQKNPTAFYLCASSPQPDSYEQYFGPGTRLTVT.

The table lists this clone with a few counts. The rearrangement uses TRBV28 and TRBJ2-7, with D perhaps matching TRBD1 (6 bases). This CDR3 is 16 amino acids long. Trimming stripped 7 bases from V and 6 bases from J, with 25 bases between. Germline V gene lookup returns CDR1 MDHEN and CDR2 SYDVKM. The CDR3 is CASTLSKQGISREQYF. The CDR3 DNA sequence: TGTGCCAGCACCTTATCGAAACAGGGTATCTCTCGCGAGCAGTACTTC.

J is TRBJ1-6 and V is TRBV9, with a tentative D call TRBD1 (5 bases). Trimming took 0 bases from V and 10 from J, leaving 23 bases between them. Germline CDR1 and CDR2: SGDLS and YYNGEE. The CDR3 sequence is 18 residues long. The CDR3 DNA is TGTGCCAGCAGCGTAGTGGGCGGGACGCCGAAGGGTTGGTCACCCCTCCACTTT. Protein sequence: CASSVVGGTPKGWSPLHF. Full variable domain (missing parts from reference TRBV9 and TRBJ1-6): DSGVTQTPKHLITATGQRVTLRCSPRSGDLSVYWYQQSLDQGLQFLIQYYNGEERAKGNILERFSAQQFPDLHSELNLSSLELGDSALYFCASSVVGGTPKGWSPLHFGNGTRLTVT.

This clone showed up just a few times. This chain uses TRBV4-3 with TRBJ1-1, with D unclear. Germline loops: CDR1 LGHNA, CDR2 YSLEER. The CDR3 consists of 13 residues. V dropped 0 bases and J dropped 2 bases, with 4 bases sitting between them. CDR3 nucleotides: TGCGCCAGCAGCCAAGATGCCAACACTGAAGCTTTCTTT. It is translated as CASSQDANTEAFF.

This clone has a handful of counts. The V and J genes are TRBV10-3 and TRBJ1-2, with D possibly matching TRBD1 (5 bases). The CDR3 is 13 amino acids. Trimming cost V 8 bases and J 3 bases, with 13 bases left between them. Germline values: CDR1 ENHRY, CDR2 SYGVKD. The CDR3 loop reads CAILNGGDYGYTF. Here the CDR3 DNA reads TGTGCCATCTTAAATGGGGGTGACTATGGCTACACCTTC.

Written as DNA, the CDR3 is TGTGCCAGCAGCTTGGAAACGGGTGACCACTCTGGAAACACCATATATTTT. It encodes CASSLETGDHSGNTIYF. V and J are TRBV5-6 and TRBJ1-3; the D is unclear. The CDR3 sequence is 17 residues long. V lost 0 bases, J lost 0 bases, and 13 bases lay in between. Looked up from germline, CDR1 is SGHDT and CDR2 is YYEEEE.

The chain carries TRBV30 and TRBJ1-2; D may be TRBD1 (6 bases). V lost 2 bases and J 5 bases, leaving 12 bases between the germline ends. CDR1 and CDR2 from the germline V gene are GTSNPN and SVGIG (reference sequence). This CDR3 region has 13 residues. The chain's CDR3 is CAWSRDRTYGYTF. DNA for the CDR3: TGTGCCTGGAGTCGAGACAGGACTTATGGCTACACCTTC.

This clone was detected a few times. One junction end disagrees with the germline gene, perhaps due to a read error. The V gene is TRBV10-3, the J gene TRBJ2-1; 7 positions agree with TRBD2. This CDR3 has 15 residues. Germline V gives CDR1 ENHRY, CDR2 SYGVKD. In nucleotides, the CDR3 is TGTGCCAGCAGTTACGGTAGCGGGCAAGGGAATGAGCAGTTCTTC. Translation: CASSYGSGQGNEQFF.

This clone has just a few counts. The chain recombines TRBV18 with TRBJ2-5, with 8 bases matching TRBD2. The ends lost 0 bases at V and 5 bases at J; junction bases unmatched: 5. In germline, CDR1 is KGHSH, CDR2 LQKENI. CDR3 length: 15 amino acids. CDR3 in DNA: TGTGCCAGCTCACCACCGGGACTAGGTGTCGAGACCCAGTACTTC. Encoded protein: CASSPPGLGVETQYF.

Regarding this clone: The sample has other DNA sequences that encode this CDR3 too. The CDR3 DNA reads as TGTGCCAGCAGCTTAGGGTTCGGAGATACGCAGTATTTT. This encodes CASSLGFGDTQYF. The chain carries TRBV11-3 and TRBJ2-3; D ambiguous. Trimming took off 1 base at V and 5 bases at J, with 7 bases between the two ends. The germline V gene encodes CDR1 SGHNT and CDR2 YENEEA. The CDR3 consists of 13 residues.

This clone has a handful of counts. The genes are TRBV6-1 and TRBJ2-7, with unresolved D. Germline V gene lookup returns CDR1 MNHNS and CDR2 SASEGT. This CDR3 contains 14 residues. V shed 2 bases and J shed 4 bases, with 12 bases lying between them. As DNA, the CDR3 is TGTGCCAGCAGTGAACTTGCAGGCTCTTACGAGCAGTACTTC. The encoded protein is CASSELAGSYEQYF.

The V call is TRBV2, the J call TRBJ1-1; D is uncertain. CDR1 is SNHLY, CDR2 FYNNEI, per germline. V was pared by 7 bases and J by 3 bases, with 15 bases between. The CDR3 spans 14 residues. CDR3 coding DNA: TGTGCCAGCATCGGGATGCGGCAGGACACTGAAGCTTTCTTT. It encodes CASIGMRQDTEAFF.

In its sample, this clone was seen a few times. The rearrangement uses TRBV11-2 and TRBJ2-3; 7 bases are a match to TRBD1. CDR1 is SGHAT, CDR2 FQNNGV, per germline. V shed 5 bases, J shed 4 bases, and the junction held 6 bases outside the gene matches. There are 14 residues in the CDR3. The CDR3 region is CASSPRGWADTQYF. The CDR3 DNA sequence: TGTGCCAGCAGCCCCAGGGGGTGGGCAGATACGCAGTATTTT.

V usage is TRBV11-2 and J usage is TRBJ2-5; D perhaps matches TRBD2 (6 bases). The ends were cut back, 3 bases at V and 4 bases at J, with 15 bases in the middle. The CDR3 loop spans 15 amino acids. Germline-derived CDR1 and CDR2 are SGHAT and FQNNGV. This CDR3 is CASSFRWEEGETQYF. Here the CDR3 DNA reads TGTGCCAGCAGCTTTAGGTGGGAGGAGGGAGAGACCCAGTACTTC.

The chain couples TRBV6-5 to TRBJ2-5, with a weak D call TRBD2 (6 bases). The CDR3 sequence is 13 residues long. The ends were cut back, 7 bases at V and 9 bases at J, with 18 bases in the middle. Germline assignment: CDR1 MNHEY and CDR2 SVGAGI. The chain's CDR3 is CASTPHGGSPQYF. CDR3 nucleotides: TGTGCCAGCACCCCCCACGGGGGTTCACCCCAGTACTTC.

The genes are TRBV6-5 and TRBJ2-7, with 9 bases lining up with TRBD1. The CDR3 length is 13 residues. Germline V gives CDR1 MNHEY, CDR2 SVGAGI. With V trimmed by 6 bases and J by 5 bases, 5 bases remained unmatched. The CDR3 DNA reads TGTGCCAGCAGGGGGGACAGGGCCCACGAGCAGTACTTC. It encodes CASRGDRAHEQYF.

This clone was seen a few times. The V gene is TRBV5-1, the J gene TRBJ1-1; D remains unclear. Trimming pared 4 bases from V and 11 bases from J, leaving 27 bases between. The CDR3 runs to 16 residues. Germline CDR1 and CDR2: SGHRS and YFSETQ. The DNA for the CDR3 is TGCGCCAGCAGCCCCCAACCAAGAGAGGGTACCCTCGTTGCTTTCTTT. Its translation: CASSPQPREGTLVAFF.

The genes are TRBV27 and TRBJ2-7; TRBD1 or TRBD2 may be the D gene (5 bases each). V dropped 7 bases and J dropped 3 bases, with 22 bases sitting between them. The germline V gene encodes CDR1 MNHEY and CDR2 SMNVEV (reference sequence). CDR3 length: 16 amino acids. The CDR3 here is CASIPHPGTTDYEQYF. In DNA, the CDR3 is TGTGCCAGCATCCCCCACCCGGGGACCACCGACTACGAGCAGTACTTC.

This clone was seen ten or more times. Compared with germline, one end of the junction differs, possibly owing to a read error. The V and J genes are TRBV7-7 and TRBJ2-5; 12 bases are shared with TRBD2. The CDR3 runs to 18 residues. Germline V lookup: CDR1 SSHAT, CDR2 FNYEAQ (reference sequence). The CDR3 region has the DNA TGTGCTAGCAGCGTCGGACTAGCGGGGCCGCTGGAGAGTTGGACCCAGTACTTC. This translates into CASSVGLAGPLESWTQYF.

This clone was counted a few times. This chain connects TRBV5-6 to TRBJ2-5; TRBD2 aligns across 9 bases. This CDR3 comprises 15 residues. Germline V gene sequence: CDR1 SGHDT, CDR2 YYEEEE. The V gene end was trimmed by 2 bases and the J gene end by 2 bases; junction bases not matched to a gene: 4. CDR3 DNA: TGTGCCAGCAGCTTATCTGGACTAGCGCAAGAGACCCAGTACTTC. This sequence encodes CASSLSGLAQETQYF.

This clone has a handful of counts. V and J are TRBV5-4 and TRBJ2-7; tentative D call: TRBD2 (6 bases). The V gene lost 0 bases and the J gene lost 7 bases, with 32 bases spanning the gap. This CDR3 has 20 residues. Germline CDR1 reads SGHNT; CDR2 reads YYREEE (reference sequence). The CDR3 loop is CASSLGGLGTAGGALREQYF. CDR3 nucleotide sequence: TGTGCCAGCAGCTTGGGGGGCCTCGGGACCGCAGGAGGGGCCCTACGGGAGCAGTACTTC.

The chain links TRBV5-1 to TRBJ2-5, with a tentative D call TRBD1 (5 bases). V was cut by 1 base and J by 5 bases, with 15 bases left in between. The CDR3 totals 15 residues. CDR1 is SGHRS and CDR2 is YFSETQ in the germline V gene. The CDR3 coding sequence is TGCGCCAGCAGCTTGTCCAGGGCCAAAGGGGAGACCCAGTACTTC. Translating it yields CASSLSRAKGETQYF.

This clone was found many times. The chain has TRBV10-3 and TRBJ2-5, with D perhaps TRBD2 (6 bases). Germline CDR1 is ENHRY and CDR2 is SYGVKD. CDR3 size: 12 residues. V was clipped by 4 bases and J by 9 bases, with 12 bases between them. The CDR3 DNA follows: TGTGCCATCAGTGGTGGCGGGGAAGCCCAGTACTTC. Translation gives CAISGGGEAQYF.

This clone appeared a few times. This CDR3 is CASSLRDRDPEAFF. The CDR3 nucleotides read TGTGCCAGCAGCCTCCGGGACAGGGATCCTGAAGCTTTCTTT. The V and J genes are TRBV7-6 and TRBJ1-1, with 9 nucleotides matching TRBD1. The CDR3 consists of 14 residues. CDR1 SGHVS and CDR2 FNYEAQ come from the germline V gene. With 5 bases clipped from V and 6 bases from J, the junction kept 7 bases outside the gene matches.

This clone was recorded at least ten times. The chain joins TRBV6-5 to TRBJ2-1; 8 bases line up with TRBD1. This CDR3 has 13 residues. V trimming: 3 bases; J trimming: 6 bases; junction bases outside the gene matches: 1. CDR1 and CDR2 from the germline V gene are MNHEY and SVGAGI. The CDR3 nucleotides are TGTGCCAGCAGTTATCAGGGGGCCAATGAGCAGTTCTTC. This translates into CASSYQGANEQFF.

The rearrangement links TRBV7-9 to TRBJ1-3, with D unresolved. V was trimmed by 5 bases and J by 0 bases, leaving 5 bases between them. The CDR3 consists of 13 residues. Germline V CDR1 and CDR2: SEHNR, FQNEAQ (reference sequence). CDR3 coding DNA: TGTGCCAGCAGCGCCAGCTCTGGAAACACCATATATTTT. Translating gives CASSASSGNTIYF.